This entry features one T cell receptor beta chain sequence. In its sample, this clonotype was seen a few times. This receptor's antigen is unknown. No per-base quality is available; no much larger clone lies one base away. The source of the sample is a study of T cells in Graves' hyperthyroidism and ophthalmopathy (dated by TCRdb to between 2018 and 2020). About the investigation overall: Peripheral blood samples were taken at initial diagnosis, before any treatment was given. According to the paper, TCR Vbeta CDR3 sequencing was carried out on about 140 peripheral blood samples, which came from fewer than 50 ophthalmopathy, about 75 hyperthyroidism and roughly 17 progressor patients. In addition, the study compared T-cell repertoires in thyroid tissue and in blood from about 6 Graves' hyperthyroidism patients. The roughly 94 discovery patients were randomly split 7:3 into training and test sets. Prospective prediction of ophthalmopathy was tested in an independent validation cohort of fewer than 20 hyperthyroidism patients and roughly 16 patients who later progressed to ophthalmopathy. Once sampling was done, hyperthyroidism patients were given methimazole at a starting dose of 30 mg daily, whereas ophthalmopathy patients were given high-dose intravenous methylprednisolone. To identify TCR V-J signatures that set the groups apart, the researchers used a discovery cohort of more than 95 patients, made up of fewer than 50 with Graves' ophthalmopathy and around 58 with stable Graves' hyperthyroidism. Broader findings and caveats from the paper: In validation, the model predicted progression to ophthalmopathy a median of 6.5 months before onset, with 70% to 71% sensitivity and 72.22% specificity. Most expanded thyroid clonotypes (frequency above 0.001) were also detected in blood, suggesting blood repertoires may reflect thyroid immune responses. Sample size was not statistically predetermined, and investigators were not blinded to group allocation. In cross-validation, a model built on a 13 V-J signature told ophthalmopathy apart from stable hyperthyroidism with about 90% sensitivity and approximately 81% specificity, and in testing the same model reached 80%/75%.

Stable Graves' hyperthyroidism was defined as no progression to ophthalmopathy during 18 months of follow-up. The hyperthyroidism patients were between 18 and 65 years old and newly diagnosed, with a disease duration of less than 2 months. Any patient with an uncontrolled infection, another autoimmune disease, pregnancy or lactation was excluded. Diagnoses relied on clinical symptoms, serum thyroxine and TRAb, thyroid ultrasound and orbital computed tomography. PBMCs were isolated from approximately 10 ml of fresh peripheral blood by Ficoll-Paque density gradient centrifugation. Total RNA was extracted with Trizol reagent, and quality was checked on an Agilent 2100 Bioanalyzer. The TCR beta CDR3 regions were amplified from the RNA transcripts. For the first round of RT-PCR on the TCR CDR3, the HTBI primer set was used together with the Qiagen OneStep RT-PCR kit. Libraries were constructed in a second round of multiplex PCR, after which size selection and purification were performed. The libraries were sequenced on an Illumina HiSeq2000 using paired-end 100 bp reads. The paper's data handling went like this. Raw data were processed with SOAPnuke, discarding reads with adapters, uncalled bases, mean Phred below 15, or no exact constant-primer or identifier match. High-quality paired reads were merged with COPE v1.2.5, and unique nucleotide sequences were defined as clonotypes. MiTCR v1.1 was used to align the clonotypes against IMGT TRBV, TRBD and TRBJ reference segments. The analysis was restricted to V-J combinations with a frequency above 0.0001, which together covered 99.2% of the repertoires. A TCS score was defined as the ratio of F50 (clonal expansion) to E x V (chaos), with BLOSUM62-based TCRdist applied between CDR3 peptides within each V-J. Welch's t-statistics and random forest reduced some 510 V-J features to 13, which were used in a naive Bayes classifier (R e1071). The similarity between thyroid and blood repertoires was quantified using the Morisita-Horn index. The public reads were reanalyzed by TCRdb: fastp trimming at Q25, MiXCR alignment, in-frame beta chains only. Merged by CDR3 protein, the rows form single entries marked with the most common genes and DNA. TCRdb, not the authors, supplied the V and J calls. Here the sample has 750,000 to 950,000 distinct CDR3 sequences; 35% to 45% occur a single time. The ten largest clones represent around 10% of the sample.

Based on the germline V gene, the CDR1 and CDR2 sequences are MNHEY and SVGAGI. The V end loses 0 bases and the J end loses 4 bases, and a stretch of 12 bases separates them. The CDR3 runs 15 amino acids, cysteine and phenylalanine included. Only the CDR3 DNA stays, 45 bases, in frame from base 1. Sequenced input: blood. This TCR came from a man aged 18 to 35 with Graves' hyperthyroidism. The chain was built from TRBV6-5 and TRBJ1-1; no D segment can be confidently identified. The CDR3 protein sequence reads: CASSYSTNGGTEAFF. The DNA reads TGTGCCAGCAGTTACTCGACGAACGGCGGCACTGAAGCTTTCTTT.